The count of the clone carrying this T cell receptor beta chain is one. Its matching antigen is unknown. The sample belongs to a study of T cell responses to AZD1222 COVID-19 vaccine. Study-wide points: CD4 TCRs linked to vaccination spanned spike, dominating at 160-218 and 743-854. The donor cohort was predominantly white British with a female majority, and clonal diversity may have been underestimated.

Germline CDR1 reads SGHNT; CDR2 reads YENEEA. V shed 4 bases, J shed 8 bases, and the junction held 14 bases outside the gene matches. CDR3 length: 17 amino acids. Measured with immunoSEQ multiplex PCR; TCRdb has only the in-frame clones, and not every one. The sample carries around 99,000 clones, roughly 84% recorded once. The genes are TRBV11-3 and TRBJ1-4, with 9 bases that match TRBD1. The starting material was peripheral blood, obtained on day 0 of AZD1222 vaccination. The source is an adult in good health. CDR3 sequence reads: CASSSDPRDRDEEKLFF. Written as DNA, the CDR3 is TGTGCCAGCAGCTCCGACCCCCGGGACAGGGATGAGGAAAAACTGTTTTTT.